This entry features one TCR beta chain sequence. Its recognized antigen is unknown. No per-base quality is available; no much larger clone lies one base away. Each collaborating institution followed its own protocols to collect whole blood in K2EDTA tubes. Collaborator samples were shipped for TCRbeta analysis as frozen whole blood, isolated PBMCs, or DNA extracted from either sample type. The data derive from a study of blood T cell repertoires in COVID-19 (dated by TCRdb to 2020 to 2021). About the full investigation: Samples covering the acute and convalescent phases of COVID-19 were provided by collaborators in the United States, Italy and Spain. Where available, HLA class I and class II types were obtained from metadata supplied by the sample provider rather than from assay-based typing. The samples were drawn from the first 160 participants of the ongoing ImmuneRACE study and from 950 to 1,500 subjects provided by 6 global collaborators. The dataset comprised deeply sampled blood TCRbeta repertoires from subjects exposed to, actively infected with, or recovered from COVID-19. Sample metadata almost always included a de-identified subject ID, COVID-19 status, age in years and sex. The repertoires were made available in a free public database intended to serve as a resource for research on the immune response to SARS-CoV-2. The material from the prospective study consisted of cDNA or gDNA derived from T cells, B-cell-depleted T cells, or PBMCs.

The CDR3 sequence holds 13 residues, the cysteine and phenylalanine included. The only DNA kept is the CDR3, 39 bases in frame from the first base. The CDR1 and CDR2 encoded by the germline V gene (reference sequence) are LGHDT and YNNKEL. Relative to germline, V is 2 bases shorter and J is 9 bases shorter, with 11 bases between their ends. Findings and caveats that apply to the study as a whole: The amount of clinical and demographic metadata varied by source and participant and was provided uncurated.

TCRbeta CDR3 regions were amplified from genomic DNA using the immunoSEQ Assay, a bias-controlled multiplex PCR. Per the original workflow: Within the assay, amplification of reference gene primers was used to estimate how many nucleated cells each sample contained. To quantify the absolute abundance of each unique TCRbeta CDR3 rearrangement, sequence reads were collapsed and filtered. For each sample, productive Simpson clonality was calculated by taking the square root of Simpson's diversity index across productive rearrangements. TCRdb stores this immuneACCESS table with in-frame sequences only. Part of the clones is absent; in the studies checked, under half of the shortfall reflects unresolved V genes, and no reason is known for the rest. V and J calls and clone size are those listed in that table; D and trimming were worked out from the DNA. For this sample there are 150,000 or so clones; more than 65% appear just once. The ten largest clones capture approximately 4% of the sample.

The sample comprised peripheral blood. Rearrangement joined TRBV3-1 (or the pseudogene TRBV3-2) to TRBJ2-1; there is no confident call for the D gene. This receptor was identified in a woman aged 55-70 years with acute or convalescent COVID-19. The bases read TGTGCCAGCAGCCAATTTACTACGAGTGAGCAGTTCTTC. Its protein product is CASSQFTTSEQFF.